These T cell receptor beta chains were read from a single sample in a study of CD8+CD57+ T cells in acquired aplastic anemia. TCRdb processed the reads anew with MiXCR; each CDR3 protein has one entry. The sample yields 200,000 to 250,000 distinct CDR3 sequences, approximately 60% seen once. Specimen: sorted CD4+, CD8+, or CD8+CD57+ T cells (not recorded which) from PBMCs. These TCRs come from a human donor in good health. Both conserved end residues are part of each CDR3. The order of the fields is D gene, clone size, J gene, V gene, CDR3 DNA, CDR3 protein. The D gene is left open where the match is weak. Clone size is stated in some rows and not others, as once, few, many or a class when expanded.

>TRBD2|many|TRBJ2-1|TRBV6-5
TGTGCCATCGGGACTAGCGGAAACAATGAGCAGTTCTTC
CAIGTSGNNEQFF
>TRBD2|few|TRBJ2-7|TRBV7-2
TGTGCCAGCAGCTTACGTAGCGGGGGCGACTACGAGCAGTACTTC
CASSLRSGGDYEQYF
>.|.|TRBJ2-7|TRBV15
TGTGCCACCAGCAGAGTATCCGGGGCCGAGCAGTACTTC
CATSRVSGAEQYF
>.|few|TRBJ2-1|TRBV6-1
TGTGCCAGCAGTGAAGCCTTCCGGGACAAGTACAATGAGCAGTTCTTC
CASSEAFRDKYNEQFF
>TRBD1|few|TRBJ1-1|TRBV7-8
TGTGCCAGCAGCGCTAACAGGGGTGGGAACACTGAAGCTTTCTTT
CASSANRGGNTEAFF
>TRBD1|.|TRBJ1-2|TRBV7-9
TGCGCCAGCAGCTTGGAAGGGCAGGGGGCTTTAGGCTACACCTTC
CASSLEGQGALGYTF
>.|few|TRBJ1-5|TRBV7-3
TGTGCCAGCAGCTTCTACGGTGGCAATCAGCCCCAGCATTTT
CASSFYGGNQPQHF
>TRBD1|.|TRBJ2-7|TRBV7-3
TGTGCCAGCAGCCCAAGACAGGGTGCCAGCGAGCAGTACTTC
CASSPRQGASEQYF
>.|.|TRBJ1-6|TRBV7-3
TGTGCCAGCAGCTTAGATCCAGGGTTTTCACCCCTCCACTTT
CASSLDPGFSPLHF
>.|.|TRBJ2-3|TRBV9
TGTGCCAGCAGCGTAGATCCAGGGAGTACAGATACGCAGTATTTT
CASSVDPGSTDTQYF